This TCR beta chain was identified in a study of OX40 agonist ivuxolimab in advanced cancers. About the full investigation: Ivuxolimab was a fully human IgG2 agonistic monoclonal antibody targeting the costimulatory receptor OX40 (CD134). Intravenous ivuxolimab was administered to patients every 2 weeks at six dose levels: 0.01, 0.1, 0.3, 1.5, 3 and 10 mg/kg. Among the 52 dose-escalation patients, some 20 had hepatocellular carcinoma, roughly 15 melanoma, 9 renal cell carcinoma and 9 head and neck cancer. The dose-escalation cohort was roughly 83% male with a mean age of about 58 years, ranging from 23 to 79. Prior anti-PD-1, anti-PD-L1 or anti-CTLA-4 therapy was permitted, and 40% of dose-escalation patients had received checkpoint inhibitors. Partial responses were achieved by three dose-escalation patients, of whom one had hepatocellular carcinoma and two had cutaneous melanoma. The point of sequencing TCRbeta in the periphery was to test whether ivuxolimab changed TCR sequence diversity and drove clonal T-cell expansion. The paper reports the monotherapy dose-escalation portion (N ≈ 50 patients) of the phase I ivuxolimab trial.

Notes on this clone: This receptor's antigen is unknown. No base quality values were provided; no much bigger clone lies one nucleotide off.

The CDR3 numbers 15 residues from cysteine through phenylalanine. CDR3 DNA is the only sequence kept; it has 45 bases, read in frame from the first base. The germline V gene supplies CDR1 SNHLY and CDR2 FYNNEI. V is pared back by 5 bases and J by 0 bases, with 14 bases lying between the germline termini. The trial excluded patients who had a history of autoimmune disease or were on systemic immunosuppression. Peripheral blood for TCR sequencing was drawn from every dose cohort at baseline, at cycle 4 day 1 and at cycle 7 day 1. The samples were taken from a phase I, first-in-human, multicenter, open-label dose-escalation trial of ivuxolimab. Adults with locally advanced or metastatic melanoma, renal cell, hepatocellular, or head and neck squamous cell carcinoma were enrolled in the trial. CD4+ and CD8+ T cells were sorted separately from peripheral blood before TCR sequencing. Broader findings and caveats from the paper: Which antigens the clonally expanded peripheral T cells were specific for was not determined. On average, CD8+ T cells showed more expanded clones than CD4+ T cells after ivuxolimab. Clonal expansion of both CD4+ and CD8+ blood T cells was observed from baseline to week 6 at doses 0.1 to 3.0 mg/kg. Low levels of normalized T-cell clonal expansion were also shown by some nonresponding patients. In the 0.1-3.0 mg/kg groups, partial responders were among the patients with the lowest normalized peripheral clonal expansion, particularly in CD8+ T cells.

To sequence the TCRbeta CDR3 region, genomic DNA was isolated from the sorted cells. TCRbeta CDR3 regions were sequenced using the immunoSEQ Assay. This immuneACCESS table, as held by TCRdb, lists in-frame sequences with V and J called but not all clones. Of the missing ones, under half trace to an unresolved V gene in checked studies; the others have no known cause. This sample comprises about 26,000 clones, around four fifths of them detected only once. The ten biggest clones cover around 10% of the sample. The specimen was CD4+ or CD8+ T cells sorted from blood, collected in a trial of the OX40 agonist ivuxolimab. Here the chain combines TRBV2 and TRBJ2-7; the D gene is perhaps TRBD1, on 6 matching bases. The receptor was derived from an adult with an advanced solid tumor such as melanoma, head and neck, liver or kidney cancer. The nucleotide sequence reads TGTGCCAGCAGTCCCGGACAGCTAAGCTCCTACGAGCAGTACTTC. It translates to CASSPGQLSSYEQYF.